The present T cell receptor (beta chain) was sequenced within a study of T cells in Graves' hyperthyroidism and ophthalmopathy. The germline V and J ends were trimmed by 2 bases and 0 bases, with 10 bases remaining between them. The CDR3 has 16 residues. Germline CDR1 SNHLY, CDR2 FYNNEI. Amplification yielded TCR beta CDR3 regions, with RNA transcripts as the source. HTBI primers were employed in a first-round RT-PCR of the TCR CDR3. Using its own MiXCR run on the multiplex PCR reads, TCRdb lists one record per CDR3 protein. Here the sample spans some 440,000 distinct CDR3 sequences, roughly 14% being singletons. This clonotype has at least ten counts.

The source material was blood. The receptor was derived from a woman in her late teens or twenties with Graves' hyperthyroidism. The gene calls are TRBV2 and TRBJ1-4; D is undetermined. The CDR3 region has the DNA TGTGCCAGCAGTGAACTCCCCGTGGCAACTAATGAAAAACTGTTTTTT. As protein: CASSELPVATNEKLFF. The variable domain in full, with the rest retrieved from reference TRBV2 and TRBJ1-4, is EPEVTQTPSHQVTQMGQEVILRCVPISNHLYFYWYRQILGQKVEFLVSFYNNEISEKSEIFDDQFSVERPDGSNFTLKIRSTKLEDSAMYFCASSELPVATNEKLFFGSGTQLSVL.